The clone carrying this T cell receptor (beta chain) appeared a single time. The record originates from a study of blood T cell repertoires in COVID-19. In the original processing: The assay estimated nucleated cells by amplifying reference gene primers. Method: immunoSEQ multiplex PCR; TCRdb's copy keeps in-frame clones and lacks some. V, J and clone size are taken as reported in that table, and D and trimming were inferred from the DNA itself. The sample includes more than 50,000 clones, about 88% of them seen just once. The material sequenced was peripheral blood. The clonotype originates from a man in his 60s with active COVID-19.

CDR3 amino acids: CASSQVSVANTEAFF. DNA of the CDR3: TGTGCCAGCAGCCAAGTGAGTGTAGCGAACACTGAAGCTTTCTTT. The chain couples TRBV3-1 (or the pseudogene TRBV3-2) to TRBJ1-1; no clear D. Trimming stripped 1 base from V and 1 base from J, with 10 bases between. Germline CDR1 and CDR2: LGHDT and YNNKEL (reference sequence). This CDR3 comprises 15 residues.